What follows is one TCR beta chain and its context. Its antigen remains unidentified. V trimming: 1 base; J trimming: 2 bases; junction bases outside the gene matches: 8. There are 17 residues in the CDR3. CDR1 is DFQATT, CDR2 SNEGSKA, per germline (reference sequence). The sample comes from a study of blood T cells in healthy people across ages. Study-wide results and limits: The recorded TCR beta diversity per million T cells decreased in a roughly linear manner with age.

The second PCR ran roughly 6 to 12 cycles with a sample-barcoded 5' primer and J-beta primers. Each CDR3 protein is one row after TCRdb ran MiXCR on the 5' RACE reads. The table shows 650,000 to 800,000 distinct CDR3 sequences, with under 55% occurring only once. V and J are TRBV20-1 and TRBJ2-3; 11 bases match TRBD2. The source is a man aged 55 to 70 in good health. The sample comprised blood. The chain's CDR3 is CSARAPGTSGVTDTQYF. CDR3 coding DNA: TGCAGTGCTAGAGCTCCCGGGACTAGCGGTGTCACAGATACGCAGTATTTT.